This T cell receptor (beta chain) was documented in a study of beta chain features in type 1 diabetes (dated by TCRdb to the late 2010s). Regarding the complete study: Patients and healthy donors did not differ in mean age, gender distribution, total cell number or subset yield. Regulatory and stem cell-like memory subsets were obtained from only 8 patients and roughly eight healthy donors, while naive and central memory subsets were obtained from all 30 or so donors. In the study, recently diagnosed type 1 diabetes patients and matched healthy donors were compared on the TCRB repertoires of their sorted circulating CD4+ T cell subsets. A total of 107,917,701 sorted cells were examined across all samples, and RNA yield correlated strongly with the number of cells per subset.

A single peripheral blood draw of about 116 mL on average was collected from each donor into heparinised tubes. Using a panel that included CD45RO, CCR7, CD25, CD127, CD95 and CD27, naive, central memory, regulatory and stem cell-like memory CD4+ T cells were sorted on a BD FACSAria II. Every sorted population had a purity above 95%. PBMCs were isolated immediately by Lymphoprep density gradient centrifugation and stained directly without culture. So that batch effects would be minimized, each experiment stained and sorted samples in pairs, pairing one healthy donor with one patient. All of the isolated RNA was reverse transcribed with the High Capacity cDNA Reverse Transcription Kit, so expressed TCRB transcripts were sequenced. Deep immunoSEQ sequencing was performed on naive, central memory and regulatory T cell samples, with an average of about 3.57 million total reads per sample. Sorted cells were lysed in RLT buffer and RNA was extracted with DNase-treated RNeasy Micro or Mini kits, depending on cell number. To prevent cross-contamination, each cell subset was processed individually, whereas patient and healthy donor samples were processed jointly. Using the immunoSEQ multiplex PCR, TCRB sequences were amplified from cDNA into 87-bp fragments spanning the CDR3 region. Amplicons were sequenced on the Illumina HiSeq platform. The paper's processing steps were these. PCR bias was corrected computationally using synthetic template baselines, and reads within Hamming distance 2 were collapsed, with unmergeable singletons discarded. Reads were aligned against IMGT to assign V, D and J genes, CDR3 length and insertions or deletions at six rearrangement sites. Clonotype counts were normalized to sorted cell number within each subset before computing true diversity and Gini coefficients with the tcR R package. Repertoire sharing was quantified using the overlap coefficient calculated on TCRB nucleotide sequences. TCRdb holds this immuneACCESS table with in-frame rearrangements only. Some clones are missing; in checked studies, unresolved V genes explain under half, and the rest has no known cause. Clone size and the V and J calls come from that table; the DNA yielded D and trimming. The sample table shows 400,000 or so clones, and around 10% are seen once. About 0.64% of the sample lies in the top ten.

Overall study results and their limits: Because cDNA rather than genomic DNA was sequenced, highly expressing activated cells could have been over-represented, although no difference in activation and CD3 levels was found between groups. HLA sub-analyses involved small numbers of individuals, so any influence of HLA type on TCRB rearrangement remained unresolved. The naive, central memory and regulatory TCRB repertoires appeared to resemble one another more closely among patients than among healthy donors. PCR might favor shorter templates, but patient and control samples were amplified and corrected together, so any skew would affect both groups equally. A moderate but significant shortening of TCRB CDR3 length was observed in type 1 diabetes patients in all four CD4+ subsets. At VDJ recombination sites, type 1 diabetes patients had fewer insertions and more deleted nucleotides, which implies abnormalities in thymic rearrangement.

This clone was recorded a few times. It lacks a known antigen. Base qualities are missing; no much larger clone stands one base away. The CDR3 contains 11 residues, cysteine and phenylalanine counted. Just CDR3 DNA is preserved here, 33 bases in frame from base 1. V loses 2 bases of germline sequence and J loses 6 bases, and the interval between the two ends is 3 bases. Taken from the germline V gene (reference sequence), the CDR1 and CDR2 loops are SGHNT and YYREEE. The specimen was central memory CD4+ T cells from blood. This TCR came from a man aged 30-40 years with type 1 diabetes. The rearrangement joined TRBV5-4 to TRBJ2-1; the D gene is unclear. The sequence in DNA is TGTGCCAGCAGCTTCATCAATGAGCAGTTCTTC. This sequence encodes CASSFINEQFF.